The present T cell receptor (beta chain) was sequenced within a study of T cells in tuberculosis. Libraries were prepared by immunoSEQ multiplex PCR; TCRdb keeps only in-frame clonotypes and omits some of them. There are some 49,000 clones in the sample; 90% to 95% occur only once, and about 1.5% lies in the top ten. Documented time point: new active TB diagnosis, blood taken before or within 7 days of starting treatment. The germline CDR1 and CDR2 sequences are SGHTA and FQGNSA. This CDR3 spans 16 amino acids. The trim removed 4 bases at V and 7 bases at J, leaving 15 bases unmatched. The study, taken as a whole, reports: Active tuberculosis cases were adults; controls were adolescents. GMM-specific TCRs were nearer to active tuberculosis alpha repertoires, suggesting expansion. Active tuberculosis patients had shorter CDR3-alpha; the beta difference was nonsignificant.

In regard to this clone: Its antigen is undetermined.

The chain recombines TRBV7-2 with TRBJ1-2; 7 bases fit TRBD1. This specimen was PBMCs, taken at tuberculosis diagnosis. This clonotype originated in an adult with tuberculosis. The CDR3 DNA reads as TGTGCCAGCAGCTCAAACAAACAGGGGTATACTGGTGGCTACACCTTC. Encoded protein: CASSSNKQGYTGGYTF.